This T cell receptor (beta chain) was sequenced during a study of T cells in Graves' hyperthyroidism and ophthalmopathy. General study points: Median prediction lead before ophthalmopathy onset was around 7 months with the model.

V dropped 6 bases and J dropped 0 bases, with 9 bases sitting between them. The CDR3 totals 15 residues. The germline CDR1 and CDR2 sequences are MNHNS and SASEGT. Details on this clonotype: Its antigen is unknown.

TCR beta CDR3 regions were amplified from RNA. First-round RT-PCR of the TCR CDR3 relied on the HTBI primer set. TCRdb ran MiXCR on the multiplex PCR reads and lists one entry per CDR3 protein. The data show approximately 600,000 distinct CDR3 sequences, approximately 15% seen once. The chain combines TRBV6-1 with TRBJ2-6; unclear D gene. The clonotype comes from a woman aged 40 to 49 with Graves' ophthalmopathy. The sample taken for sequencing was blood. The CDR3 sequence: CASSPDTSGANVLTF. The DNA for the CDR3 is TGTGCCAGCAGCCCCGACACCTCTGGGGCCAACGTCCTGACTTTC.